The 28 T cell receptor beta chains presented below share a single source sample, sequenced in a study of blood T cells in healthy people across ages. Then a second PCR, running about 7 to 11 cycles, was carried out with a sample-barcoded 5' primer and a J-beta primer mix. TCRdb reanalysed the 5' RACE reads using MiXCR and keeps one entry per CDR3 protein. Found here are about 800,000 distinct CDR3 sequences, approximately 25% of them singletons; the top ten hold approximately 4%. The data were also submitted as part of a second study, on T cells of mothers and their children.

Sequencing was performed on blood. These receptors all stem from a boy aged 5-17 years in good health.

CDR3 nucleotide sequence: TGTGCCAGCAGTATTGGACAGGTCAGGGAGACCCAGTACTTC. It specifies CASSIGQVRETQYF. This chain joins TRBV12-3 or TRBV12-4 and TRBJ2-5, with 7 bases matching TRBD1. The CDR3 runs 14 residues. J gave up 5 bases and V 5 bases, and 8 bases lay outside the gene matches.

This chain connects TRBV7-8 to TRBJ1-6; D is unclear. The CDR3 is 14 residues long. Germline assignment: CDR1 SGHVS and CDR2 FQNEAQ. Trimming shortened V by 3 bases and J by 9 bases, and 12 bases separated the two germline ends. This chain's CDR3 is CASSFGPGSSPLHF. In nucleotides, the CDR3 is TGTGCCAGCAGCTTCGGGCCCGGTAGTTCACCCCTCCACTTT.

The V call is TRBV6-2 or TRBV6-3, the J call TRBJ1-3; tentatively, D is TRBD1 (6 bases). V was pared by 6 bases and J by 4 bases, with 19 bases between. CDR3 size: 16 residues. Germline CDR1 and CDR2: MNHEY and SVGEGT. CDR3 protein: CASSLTTGPPGNTIYF. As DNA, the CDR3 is TGTGCCAGCAGCTTGACGACAGGTCCGCCCGGAAACACCATATATTTT.

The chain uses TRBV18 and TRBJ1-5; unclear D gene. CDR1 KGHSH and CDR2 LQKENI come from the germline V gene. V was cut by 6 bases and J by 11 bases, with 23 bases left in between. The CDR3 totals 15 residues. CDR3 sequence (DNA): TGTGCCAGCTCGCAACGACCGGATTCCCCTGGGGCCCAGCATTTT. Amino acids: CASSQRPDSPGAQHF.

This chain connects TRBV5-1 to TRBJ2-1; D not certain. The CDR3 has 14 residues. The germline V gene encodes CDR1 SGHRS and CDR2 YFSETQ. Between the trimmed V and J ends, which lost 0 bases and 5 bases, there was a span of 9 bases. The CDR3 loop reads CASSLGERDNEQFF. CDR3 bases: TGCGCCAGCAGCTTGGGGGAACGGGACAATGAGCAGTTCTTC.

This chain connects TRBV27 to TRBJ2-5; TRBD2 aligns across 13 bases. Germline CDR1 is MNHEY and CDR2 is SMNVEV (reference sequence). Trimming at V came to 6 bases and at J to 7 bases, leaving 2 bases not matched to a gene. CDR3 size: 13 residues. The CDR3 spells CASRLAGGMTQYF. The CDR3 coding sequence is TGTGCCAGCAGACTAGCGGGGGGGATGACCCAGTACTTC.

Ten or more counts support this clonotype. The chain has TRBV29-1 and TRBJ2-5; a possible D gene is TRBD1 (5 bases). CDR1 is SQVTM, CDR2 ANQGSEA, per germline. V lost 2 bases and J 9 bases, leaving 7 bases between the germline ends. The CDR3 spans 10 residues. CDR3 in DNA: TGCAGCGTTGAATTAGGGGCCCAGTACTTC. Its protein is CSVELGAQYF.

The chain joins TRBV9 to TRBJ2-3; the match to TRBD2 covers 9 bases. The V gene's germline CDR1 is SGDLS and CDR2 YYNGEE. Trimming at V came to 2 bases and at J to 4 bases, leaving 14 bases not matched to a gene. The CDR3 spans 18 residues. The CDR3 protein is CASSVEAGGQEAPDTQYF. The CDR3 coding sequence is TGTGCCAGCAGCGTTGAAGCGGGGGGCCAGGAGGCTCCAGATACGCAGTATTTT.

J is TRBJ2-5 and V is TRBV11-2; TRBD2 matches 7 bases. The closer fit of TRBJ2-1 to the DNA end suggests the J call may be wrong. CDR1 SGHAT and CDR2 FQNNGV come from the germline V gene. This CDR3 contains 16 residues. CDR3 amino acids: CASSLAYGTIHNEQFF. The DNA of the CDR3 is TGTGCCAGCAGCTTAGCGTATGGGACTATTCACAATGAGCAGTTCTTC.

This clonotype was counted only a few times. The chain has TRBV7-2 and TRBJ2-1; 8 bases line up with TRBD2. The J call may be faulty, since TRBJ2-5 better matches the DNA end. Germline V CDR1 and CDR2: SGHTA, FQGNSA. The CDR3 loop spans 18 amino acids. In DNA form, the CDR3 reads TGTGCCAGCAGCCCCGGAGGTCGGGCGGGAGGACTCCAAGAGACCCAGTACTTC. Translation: CASSPGGRAGGLQETQYF.

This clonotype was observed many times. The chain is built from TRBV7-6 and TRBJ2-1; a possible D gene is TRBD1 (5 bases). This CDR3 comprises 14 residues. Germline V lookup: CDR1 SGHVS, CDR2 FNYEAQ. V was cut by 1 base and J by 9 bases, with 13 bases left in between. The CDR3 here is CASSLEQQAVEQFF. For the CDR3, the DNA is TGTGCCAGCAGCTTAGAACAACAGGCGGTTGAGCAGTTCTTC.

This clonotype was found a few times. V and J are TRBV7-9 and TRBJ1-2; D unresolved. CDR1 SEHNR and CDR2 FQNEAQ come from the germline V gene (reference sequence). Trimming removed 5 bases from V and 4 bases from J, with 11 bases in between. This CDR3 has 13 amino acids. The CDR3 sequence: CASSPGALYGYTF. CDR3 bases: TGTGCCAGCAGCCCGGGCGCCCTCTATGGCTACACCTTC.

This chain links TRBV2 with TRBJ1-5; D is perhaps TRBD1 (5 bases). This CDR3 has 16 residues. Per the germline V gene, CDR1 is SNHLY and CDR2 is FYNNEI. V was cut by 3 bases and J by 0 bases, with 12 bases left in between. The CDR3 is CASSDFEGDSNQPQHF. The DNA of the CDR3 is TGTGCCAGCAGTGATTTTGAAGGGGATAGCAATCAGCCCCAGCATTTT.

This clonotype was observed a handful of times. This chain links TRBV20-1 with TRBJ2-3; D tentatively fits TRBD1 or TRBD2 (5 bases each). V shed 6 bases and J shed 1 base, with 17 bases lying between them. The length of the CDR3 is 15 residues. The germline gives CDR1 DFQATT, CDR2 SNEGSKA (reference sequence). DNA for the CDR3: TGCAGTGCCGGTAACCGGGACCGAGGCACAGATACGCAGTATTTT. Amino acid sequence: CSAGNRDRGTDTQYF.

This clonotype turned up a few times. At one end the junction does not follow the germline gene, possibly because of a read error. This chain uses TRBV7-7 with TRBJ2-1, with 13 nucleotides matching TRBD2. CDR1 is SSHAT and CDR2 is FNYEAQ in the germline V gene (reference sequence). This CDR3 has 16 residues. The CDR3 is CASSLGLAGVGNEQFF. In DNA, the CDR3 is TGTGCTAGCAGCCTCGGACTAGCGGGAGTAGGGAATGAGCAGTTCTTC.

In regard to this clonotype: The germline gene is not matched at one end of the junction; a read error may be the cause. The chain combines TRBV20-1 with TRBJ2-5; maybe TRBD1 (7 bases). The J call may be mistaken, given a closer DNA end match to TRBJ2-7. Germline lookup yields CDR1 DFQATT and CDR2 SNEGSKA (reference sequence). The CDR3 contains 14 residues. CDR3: CSARDRRGQFEQYF. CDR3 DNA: TGTAGTGCTAGAGATCGGAGGGGGCAGTTCGAGCAGTACTTC.

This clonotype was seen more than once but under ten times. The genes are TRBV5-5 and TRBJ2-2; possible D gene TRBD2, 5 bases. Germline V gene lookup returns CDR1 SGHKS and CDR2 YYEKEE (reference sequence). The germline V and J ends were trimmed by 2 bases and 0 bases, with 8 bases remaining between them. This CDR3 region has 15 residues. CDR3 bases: TGTGCCAGCAGCTTTACGGGGACGAACACCGGGGAGCTGTTTTTT. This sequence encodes CASSFTGTNTGELFF.

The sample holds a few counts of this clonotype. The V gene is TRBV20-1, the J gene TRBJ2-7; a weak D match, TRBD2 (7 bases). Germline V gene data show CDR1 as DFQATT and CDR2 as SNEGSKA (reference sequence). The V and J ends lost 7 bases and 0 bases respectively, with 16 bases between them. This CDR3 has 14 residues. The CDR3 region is CSVLGGLDSYEQYF. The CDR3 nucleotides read TGCAGTGTTCTCGGGGGGCTAGACTCCTACGAGCAGTACTTC.

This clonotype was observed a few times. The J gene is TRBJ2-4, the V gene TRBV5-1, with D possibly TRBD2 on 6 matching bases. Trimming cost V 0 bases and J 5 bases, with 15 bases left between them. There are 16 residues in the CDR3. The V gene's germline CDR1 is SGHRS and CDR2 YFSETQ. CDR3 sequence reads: CASSLVATGAENIQYF. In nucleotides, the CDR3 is TGCGCCAGCAGCTTGGTAGCAACGGGAGCGGAAAACATTCAGTACTTC.

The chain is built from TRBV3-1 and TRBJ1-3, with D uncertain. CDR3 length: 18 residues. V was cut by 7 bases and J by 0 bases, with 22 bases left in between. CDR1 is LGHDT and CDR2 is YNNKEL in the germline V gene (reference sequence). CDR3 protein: CASILNPGLHFSGNTIYF. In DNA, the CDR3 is TGTGCCAGCATCCTTAACCCAGGACTGCACTTCTCTGGAAACACCATATATTTT.

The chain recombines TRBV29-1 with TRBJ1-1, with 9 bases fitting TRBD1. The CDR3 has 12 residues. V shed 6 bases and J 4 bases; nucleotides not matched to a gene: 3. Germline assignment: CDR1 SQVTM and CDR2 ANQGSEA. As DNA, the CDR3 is TGCAGCGTGGGACAGGGTCCCACTGAAGCTTTCTTT. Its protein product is CSVGQGPTEAFF.

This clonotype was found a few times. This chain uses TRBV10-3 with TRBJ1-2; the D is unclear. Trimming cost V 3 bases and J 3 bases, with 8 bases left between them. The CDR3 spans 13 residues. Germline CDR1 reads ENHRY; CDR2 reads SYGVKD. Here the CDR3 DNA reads TGTGCCATCAGTGATACAGTGGACTATGGCTACACCTTC. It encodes CAISDTVDYGYTF.

The CDR3 bases are TGCAGCGTCGTAGAGCAAGATAACTACAATGAGCAGTTCTTC. This codes for CSVVEQDNYNEQFF. The J gene is TRBJ2-1, the V gene TRBV29-1, with no clear D. The CDR3 contains 14 residues. The ends were cut back, 6 bases at V and 3 bases at J, with 15 bases in the middle. The germline CDR1 and CDR2 sequences are SQVTM and ANQGSEA.

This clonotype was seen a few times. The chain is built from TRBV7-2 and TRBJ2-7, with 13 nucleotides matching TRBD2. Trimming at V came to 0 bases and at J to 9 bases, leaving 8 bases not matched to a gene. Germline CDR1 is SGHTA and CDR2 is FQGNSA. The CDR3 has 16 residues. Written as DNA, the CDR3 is TGTGCCAGCAGCTTAGCTCAACTAGCGGGAGGGTTCGGGCAGTACTTC. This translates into CASSLAQLAGGFGQYF.

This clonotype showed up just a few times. The CDR3 reads CATLGSSSYNEQFF. In nucleotides, the CDR3 is TGTGCCACCTTGGGGTCTAGCTCCTACAATGAGCAGTTCTTC. The J gene is TRBJ2-1, the V gene TRBV28; D is undetermined. This CDR3 is 14 amino acids long. Germline-derived CDR1 and CDR2 are MDHEN and SYDVKM. Between the trimmed V and J ends, which lost 10 bases and 0 bases, there was a span of 13 bases.

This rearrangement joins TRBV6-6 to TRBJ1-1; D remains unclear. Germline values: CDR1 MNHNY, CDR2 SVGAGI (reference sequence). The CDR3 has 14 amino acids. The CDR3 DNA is TGTGCGATAAACCAAGATTTATTGAACACTGAAGCTTTCTTT. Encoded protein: CAINQDLLNTEAFF.

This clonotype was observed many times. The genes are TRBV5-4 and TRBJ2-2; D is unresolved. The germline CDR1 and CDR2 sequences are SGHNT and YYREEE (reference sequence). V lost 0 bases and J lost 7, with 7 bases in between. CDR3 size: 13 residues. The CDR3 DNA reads TGTGCCAGCAGCTTGGGAGGAATCGGGGAGCTGTTTTTT. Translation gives CASSLGGIGELFF.

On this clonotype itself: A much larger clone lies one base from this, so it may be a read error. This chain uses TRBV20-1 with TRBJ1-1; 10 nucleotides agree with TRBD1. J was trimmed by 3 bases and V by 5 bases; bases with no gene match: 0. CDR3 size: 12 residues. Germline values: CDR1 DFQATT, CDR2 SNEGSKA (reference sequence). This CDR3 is CSAGQGDTEAFF. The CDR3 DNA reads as TGCAGTGCTGGACAGGGGGACACTGAAGCTTTCTTT.